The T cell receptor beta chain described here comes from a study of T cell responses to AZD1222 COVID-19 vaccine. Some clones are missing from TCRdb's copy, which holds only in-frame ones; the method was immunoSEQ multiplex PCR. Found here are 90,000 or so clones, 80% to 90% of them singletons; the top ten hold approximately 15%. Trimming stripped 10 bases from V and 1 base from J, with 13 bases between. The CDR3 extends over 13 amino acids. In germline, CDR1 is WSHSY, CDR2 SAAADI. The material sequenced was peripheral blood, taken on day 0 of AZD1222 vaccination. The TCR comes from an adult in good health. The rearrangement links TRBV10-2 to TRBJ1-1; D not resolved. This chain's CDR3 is CAIGWNQNTEAFF. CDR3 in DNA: TGCGCCATTGGGTGGAACCAGAACACTGAAGCTTTCTTT.